This T cell receptor (beta chain) was obtained from a study of cytomegalovirus exposure and HLA in healthy donors. Whole-study results and caveats: In terms of immune exposure information, only CMV serostatus was available. The study listed under 200 cytomegalovirus-associated TCR beta chains. HLA allele associations emerged for under 20,000 TCR beta sequences in a later analysis, at 0.05 false discovery rate.

This CDR3 has 15 residues. Germline V CDR1 and CDR2: SEHNR, FQNEAQ (reference sequence). V gave up 1 base and J gave up 7 bases; unmatched junction bases: 8. This clone was counted a few times. Antigen specificity is unknown. The PCR was carried out with 60 Vbeta primers and 13 Jbeta primers. Assay used: immunoSEQ multiplex PCR; TCRdb lists only in-frame clones, some missing. The table has about 93,000 clones, roughly 63% seen once. This receptor was taken from a boy aged 5-17 years in good health and CMV-seropositive. The material sequenced was PBMCs. The gene calls are TRBV7-9 and TRBJ1-2, with 8 bases aligning to TRBD1. The CDR3 DNA reads as TGTGCCAGCAGCTTAGGTTTTCAGGGGGCGAGTGGCTACACCTTC. It codes for CASSLGFQGASGYTF.